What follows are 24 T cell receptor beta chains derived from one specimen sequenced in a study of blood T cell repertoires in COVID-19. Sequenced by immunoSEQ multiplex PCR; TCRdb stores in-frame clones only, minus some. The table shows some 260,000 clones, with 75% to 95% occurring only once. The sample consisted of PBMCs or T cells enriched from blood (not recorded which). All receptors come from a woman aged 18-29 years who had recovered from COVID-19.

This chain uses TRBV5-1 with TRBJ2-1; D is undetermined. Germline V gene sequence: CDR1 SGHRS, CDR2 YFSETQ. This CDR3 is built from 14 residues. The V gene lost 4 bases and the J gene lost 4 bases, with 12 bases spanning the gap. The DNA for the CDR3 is TGCGCCAGCAGCCCAACTGGAGCGTACAATGAGCAGTTCTTC. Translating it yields CASSPTGAYNEQFF.

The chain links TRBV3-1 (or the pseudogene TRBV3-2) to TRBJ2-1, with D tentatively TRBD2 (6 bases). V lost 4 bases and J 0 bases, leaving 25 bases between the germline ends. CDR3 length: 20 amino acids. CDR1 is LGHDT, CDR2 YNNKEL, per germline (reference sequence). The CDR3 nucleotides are TGTGCCAGCAGCCTTTTCGGCGGGGCCCCCGGTCACTCCTCCTACAATGAGCAGTTCTTC. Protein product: CASSLFGGAPGHSSYNEQFF.

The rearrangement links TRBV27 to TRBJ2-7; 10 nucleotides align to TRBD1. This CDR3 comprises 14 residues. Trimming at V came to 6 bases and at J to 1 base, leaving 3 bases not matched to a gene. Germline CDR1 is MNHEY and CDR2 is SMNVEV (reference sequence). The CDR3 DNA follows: TGTGCCAGCAGAGACAGGGGGCCTTCCTACGAGCAGTACTTC. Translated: CASRDRGPSYEQYF.

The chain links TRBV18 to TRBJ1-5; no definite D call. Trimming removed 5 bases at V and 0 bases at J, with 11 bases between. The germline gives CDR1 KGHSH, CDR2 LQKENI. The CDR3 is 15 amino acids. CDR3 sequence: CASSGDTYSNQPQHF. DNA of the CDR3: TGTGCCAGCTCAGGTGACACTTATAGCAATCAGCCCCAGCATTTT.

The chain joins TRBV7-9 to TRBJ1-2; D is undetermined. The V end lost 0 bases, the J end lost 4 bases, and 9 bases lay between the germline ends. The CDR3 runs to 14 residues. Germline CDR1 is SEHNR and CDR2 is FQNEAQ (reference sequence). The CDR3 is CASSLALGVYGYTF. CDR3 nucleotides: TGTGCCAGCAGCTTAGCACTCGGGGTCTATGGCTACACCTTC.

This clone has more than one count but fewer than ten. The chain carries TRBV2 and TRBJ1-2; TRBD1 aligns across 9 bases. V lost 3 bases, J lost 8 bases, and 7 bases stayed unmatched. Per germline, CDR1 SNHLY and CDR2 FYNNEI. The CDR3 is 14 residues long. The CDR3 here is CASSEGDRVRGYTF. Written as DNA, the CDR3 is TGTGCCAGCAGTGAGGGGGACAGGGTCAGGGGCTACACCTTC.

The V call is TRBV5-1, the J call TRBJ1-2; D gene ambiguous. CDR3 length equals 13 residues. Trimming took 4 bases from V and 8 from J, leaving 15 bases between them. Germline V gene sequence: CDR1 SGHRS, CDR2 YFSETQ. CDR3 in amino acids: CASSVASSRGYTF. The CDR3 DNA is TGCGCCAGCAGCGTCGCCTCGAGTCGGGGCTACACCTTC.

The CDR3 spells CASSWGDNSPLHF. The CDR3 DNA reads TGTGCCAGCTCGTGGGGGGATAATTCACCCCTCCACTTT. The chain links TRBV18 to TRBJ1-6, with a tentative D call TRBD1 (5 bases). Germline-derived CDR1 and CDR2 are KGHSH and LQKENI. The CDR3 contains 13 residues. Trimming pared 6 bases from V and 5 bases from J, leaving 8 bases between.

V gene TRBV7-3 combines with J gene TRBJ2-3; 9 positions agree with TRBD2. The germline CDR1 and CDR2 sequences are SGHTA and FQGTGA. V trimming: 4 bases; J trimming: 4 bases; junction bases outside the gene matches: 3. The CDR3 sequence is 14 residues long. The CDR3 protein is CASSWTSEADTQYF. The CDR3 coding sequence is TGTGCCAGCAGCTGGACTAGCGAAGCAGATACGCAGTATTTT.

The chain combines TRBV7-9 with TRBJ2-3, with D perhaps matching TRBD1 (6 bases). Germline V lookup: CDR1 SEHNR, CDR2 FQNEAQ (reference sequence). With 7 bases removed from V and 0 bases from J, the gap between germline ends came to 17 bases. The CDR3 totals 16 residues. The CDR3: CASTPMRGSSTDTQYF. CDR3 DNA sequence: TGTGCCAGCACCCCGATGAGGGGGTCTAGCACAGATACGCAGTATTTT.

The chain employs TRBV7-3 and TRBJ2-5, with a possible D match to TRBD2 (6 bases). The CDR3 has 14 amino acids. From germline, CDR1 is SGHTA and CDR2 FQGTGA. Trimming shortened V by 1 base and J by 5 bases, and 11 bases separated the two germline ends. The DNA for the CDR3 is TGTGCCAGCAGCTTAAGAGGGGCGGGGGAGACCCAGTACTTC. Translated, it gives CASSLRGAGETQYF. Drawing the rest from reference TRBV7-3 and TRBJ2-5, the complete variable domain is GAGVSQTPSNKVTEKGKYVELRCDPISGHTALYWYRQSLGQGPEFLIYFQGTGAADDSGLPNDRFFAVRPEGSVSTLKIQRTERGDSAVYLCASSLRGAGETQYFGPGTRLLVL.

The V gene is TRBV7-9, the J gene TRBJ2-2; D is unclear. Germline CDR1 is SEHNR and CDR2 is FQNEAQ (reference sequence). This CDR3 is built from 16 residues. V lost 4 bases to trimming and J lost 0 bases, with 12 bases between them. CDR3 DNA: TGTGCCAGCAGCTACCCCCCGGGTCCGAACACCGGGGAGCTGTTTTTT. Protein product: CASSYPPGPNTGELFF.

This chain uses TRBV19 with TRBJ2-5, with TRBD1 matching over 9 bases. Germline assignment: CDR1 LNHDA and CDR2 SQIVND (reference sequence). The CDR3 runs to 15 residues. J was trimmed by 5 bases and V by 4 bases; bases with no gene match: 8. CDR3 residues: CASSTRTGVQETQYF. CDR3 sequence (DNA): TGTGCCAGTAGTACCCGGACAGGGGTCCAGGAGACCCAGTACTTC.

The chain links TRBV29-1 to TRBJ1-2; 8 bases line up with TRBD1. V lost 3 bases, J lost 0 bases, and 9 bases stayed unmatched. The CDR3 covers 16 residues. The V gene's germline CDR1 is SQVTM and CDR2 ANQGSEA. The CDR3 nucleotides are TGCAGCGTTGATCCTGGACAGGGAAAAGCTAACTATGGCTACACCTTC. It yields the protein CSVDPGQGKANYGYTF.

CDR3 bases: TGCGCCAGCACTCCAGGACAGTCGAGCACAGATACGCAGTATTTT. Protein: CASTPGQSSTDTQYF. The V call is TRBV10-1, the J call TRBJ2-3; TRBD1 might be the D (6 bases). The germline V and J ends were trimmed by 7 bases and 0 bases, with 14 bases remaining between them. There are 15 residues in the CDR3. In germline, CDR1 is WNHNN, CDR2 SYGVQD (reference sequence).

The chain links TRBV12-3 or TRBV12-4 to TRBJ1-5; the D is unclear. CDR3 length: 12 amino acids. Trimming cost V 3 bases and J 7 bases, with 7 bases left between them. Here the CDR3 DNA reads TGTGCCAGCAGTTTTTCTCTCCAGCCCCAGCATTTT. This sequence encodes CASSFSLQPQHF.

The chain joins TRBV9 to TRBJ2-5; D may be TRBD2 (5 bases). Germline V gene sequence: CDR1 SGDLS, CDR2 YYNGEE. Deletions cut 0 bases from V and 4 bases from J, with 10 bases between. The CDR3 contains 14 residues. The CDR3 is CASSVAVAGETQYF. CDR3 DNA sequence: TGTGCCAGCAGCGTAGCTGTGGCGGGAGAGACCCAGTACTTC.

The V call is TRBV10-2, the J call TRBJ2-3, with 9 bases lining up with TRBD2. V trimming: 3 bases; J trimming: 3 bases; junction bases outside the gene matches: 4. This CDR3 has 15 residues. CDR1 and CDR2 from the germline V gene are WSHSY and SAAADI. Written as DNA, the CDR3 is TGCGCCAGCAGTGAACCAAGCGGGGGGACAGATACGCAGTATTTT. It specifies CASSEPSGGTDTQYF.

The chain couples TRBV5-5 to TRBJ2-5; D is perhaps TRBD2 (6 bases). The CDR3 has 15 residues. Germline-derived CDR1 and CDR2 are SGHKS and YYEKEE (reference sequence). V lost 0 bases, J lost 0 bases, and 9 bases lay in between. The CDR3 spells CASSLASGYQETQYF. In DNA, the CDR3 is TGTGCCAGCAGCTTGGCCAGCGGGTACCAAGAGACCCAGTACTTC.

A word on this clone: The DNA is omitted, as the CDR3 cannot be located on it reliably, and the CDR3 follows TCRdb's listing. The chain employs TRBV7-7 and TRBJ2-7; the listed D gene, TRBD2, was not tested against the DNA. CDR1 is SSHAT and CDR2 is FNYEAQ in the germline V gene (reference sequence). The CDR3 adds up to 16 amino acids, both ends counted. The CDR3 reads CASSLEAREMSSTSGF.

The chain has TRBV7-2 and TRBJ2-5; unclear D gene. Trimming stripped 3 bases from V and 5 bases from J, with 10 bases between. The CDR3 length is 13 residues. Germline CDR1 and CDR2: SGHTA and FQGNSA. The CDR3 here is CASSFSTWETQYF. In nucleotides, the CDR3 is TGTGCCAGCAGCTTTTCAACATGGGAGACCCAGTACTTC.

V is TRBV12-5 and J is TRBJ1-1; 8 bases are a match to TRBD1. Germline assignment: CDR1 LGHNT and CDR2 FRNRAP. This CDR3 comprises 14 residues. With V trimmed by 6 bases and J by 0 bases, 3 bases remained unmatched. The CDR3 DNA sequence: TGTGCTAGTGGCATGGGACAGGTGAACACTGAAGCTTTCTTT. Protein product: CASGMGQVNTEAFF.

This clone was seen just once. The CDR3 loop is CASSLGGGVGETQYF. The DNA for the CDR3 is TGTGCCAGCAGTTTAGGGGGAGGGGTTGGAGAGACCCAGTACTTC. The J gene is TRBJ2-5, the V gene TRBV27; 7 positions agree with TRBD2. V lost 2 bases, J lost 4 bases, and 7 bases stayed unmatched. CDR3 size: 15 residues. In germline, CDR1 is MNHEY, CDR2 SMNVEV (reference sequence).

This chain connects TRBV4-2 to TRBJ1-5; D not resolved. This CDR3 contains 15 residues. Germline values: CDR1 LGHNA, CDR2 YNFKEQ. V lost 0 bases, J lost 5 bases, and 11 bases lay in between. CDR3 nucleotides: TGTGCCAGCAGCCAAGAAGGTTTCCGGGATCAGCCCCAGCATTTT. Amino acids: CASSQEGFRDQPQHF.